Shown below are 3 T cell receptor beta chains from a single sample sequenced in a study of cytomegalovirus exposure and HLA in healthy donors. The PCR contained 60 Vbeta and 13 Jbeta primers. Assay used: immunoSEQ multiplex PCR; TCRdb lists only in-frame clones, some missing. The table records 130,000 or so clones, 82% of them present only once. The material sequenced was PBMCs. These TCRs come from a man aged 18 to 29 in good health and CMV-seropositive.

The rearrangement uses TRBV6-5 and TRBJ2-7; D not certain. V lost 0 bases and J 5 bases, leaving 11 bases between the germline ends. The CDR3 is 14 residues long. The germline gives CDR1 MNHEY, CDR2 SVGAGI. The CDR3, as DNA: TGTGCCAGCAGTTACTCGCGCGGTTCTGACGAGCAGTACTTC. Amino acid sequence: CASSYSRGSDEQYF.

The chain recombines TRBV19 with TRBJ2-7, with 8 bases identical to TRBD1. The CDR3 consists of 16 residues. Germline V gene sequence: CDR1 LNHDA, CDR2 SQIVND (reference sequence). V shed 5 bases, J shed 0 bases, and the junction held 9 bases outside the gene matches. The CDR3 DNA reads TGTGCCAGTAGTCCCCAGGGACAGGACTTCTCCTACGAGCAGTACTTC. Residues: CASSPQGQDFSYEQYF.

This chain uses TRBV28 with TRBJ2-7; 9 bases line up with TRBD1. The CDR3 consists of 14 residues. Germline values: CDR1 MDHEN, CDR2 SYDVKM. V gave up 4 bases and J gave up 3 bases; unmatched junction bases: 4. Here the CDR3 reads CASSSRDRDYEQYF. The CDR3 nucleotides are TGTGCCAGCAGTTCCCGGGACAGGGACTACGAGCAGTACTTC.